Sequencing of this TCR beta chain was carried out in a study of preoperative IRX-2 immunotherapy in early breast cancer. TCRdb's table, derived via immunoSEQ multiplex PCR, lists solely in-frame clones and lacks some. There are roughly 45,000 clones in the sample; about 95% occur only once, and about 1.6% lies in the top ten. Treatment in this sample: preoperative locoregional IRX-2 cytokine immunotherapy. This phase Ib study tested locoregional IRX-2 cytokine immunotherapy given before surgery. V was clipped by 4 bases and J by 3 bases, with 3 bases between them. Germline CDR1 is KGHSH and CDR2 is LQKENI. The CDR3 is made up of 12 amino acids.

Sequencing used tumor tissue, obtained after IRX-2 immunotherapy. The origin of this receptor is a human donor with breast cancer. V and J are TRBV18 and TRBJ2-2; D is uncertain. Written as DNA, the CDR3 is TGTGCCAGCTCACTCGACACCGGGGAGCTGTTTTTT. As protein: CASSLDTGELFF.